This entry is about one T cell receptor beta chain. This clone's antigen is unknown. No qualities accompany the bases; no much larger clone lies one base away. Relative to germline, V is 6 bases shorter and J is 9 bases shorter, with 24 bases between their ends. Per the germline V gene (reference sequence), MNHEY is the CDR1 and SMNVEV is the CDR2. The CDR3 covers 17 residues, taking in both the cysteine and the phenylalanine. Only CDR3 DNA is held: 51 bases, read in frame from base 1. The sample belongs to a study of PD-1 blockade in classical Hodgkin lymphoma (dated by TCRdb to 2020 to 2021). Context from the whole study: Nivolumab dosing was 3 mg/kg intravenously every 2 weeks, continuing until either disease progression or unacceptable toxicity. To define a peripheral blood immune signature of response to PD-1 blockade in classical Hodgkin lymphoma, the study combined TCR beta sequencing with CyTOF. The study at large found these results: Newly diagnosed patients were reported to have lower baseline TCR diversity than healthy donors, and relapsed/refractory patients were reported to have lower baseline TCR diversity still. Among trial patients, those achieving complete response had baseline diversity similar to that of newly diagnosed patients, while diversity was significantly lower in partial responders and progressors. Lower diversity was observed in patients in whom nivolumab was started less than 1 year after ASCT, and these patients were excluded from later analyses so that confounding by immune reconstitution would be avoided. A significant rise by C4D1 was seen in CD4+ but not CD8+ TCR diversity (p=0.0027 vs p=0.16), with the rise being most apparent in complete responders (p=0.02). The study was limited to a single clinical trial cohort, and causes of repertoire differences, possibly disease activity or prior therapy, remained undefined.

The time point label on this specimen signifies: cycle 2 day 1 (C2D1) of nivolumab. Every trial patient had relapsed following autologous stem cell transplantation, and prior brentuximab vedotin exposure was what differed among cohorts A, B and C. A total of roughly 60 patients with relapsed/refractory classical Hodgkin lymphoma made up the trial cohort, and each patient's best overall response was complete response, partial response or progressive disease. In the multi-cohort phase II CheckMate 205 trial, trial patients received single-agent nivolumab. An independent review committee assessed best overall response by applying the 2007 International Working Group response criteria. Trial PBMCs were obtained immediately prior to nivolumab initiation (C1D1) and on therapy at cycle 2 day 1 and cycle 4 day 1. Peripheral blood was collected in 8 mL Vacutainer Cell Preparation Tubes, from which PBMCs were isolated by centrifugation and then cryopreserved.

The Qiagen DNeasy kit was used to extract genomic DNA from unsorted PBMCs and from the negatively selected CD4+ and CD8+ fractions. TCR beta CDR3 regions were amplified by immunoSEQ multiplex PCR using primers annealing to V and J segments. A synthetic immune receptor repertoire was used to minimize amplification bias, and any residual bias was removed computationally once sequencing was done. The paper's processing steps were these. Repertoire diversity was quantified as the Shannon entropy index using custom Python scripts. Unsorted, CD4+ and CD8+ repertoires were analyzed separately, except for combined analyses in which CD4+ and CD8+ sequences were merged in silico. Clonal expansion was defined as a frequency increase of at least 2-fold after treatment compared with C1D1, and clones undetected at baseline were assigned a pseudocount of 0.5. Clones with 0 or 1 copy at C1D1 were defined as singleton clones, while clones with 2 or more copies were defined as non-singleton clones. Clones expanded in unsorted samples were labelled as CD4+, CD8+ or unknown by matching protein sequences in sorted samples from the same patient. Diversity changes from C1D1 to C4D1 were tested in paired samples using Wilcoxon tests. TCRdb provides this immuneACCESS table in a form limited to in-frame rearrangements. Some clones are lacking; in checked studies, under half of them reflect an unresolved V gene, and why the rest are absent is not known. D and trimming come from the DNA, and the V and J calls and clone size come from that table. The sample has 100,000 or so clones on record, roughly 90% of them singletons. 5.5% to 8.5% of the sample comes from the top ten.

The origin of this receptor is a human donor with classical Hodgkin lymphoma. Sequencing was performed on peripheral blood mononuclear cells (PBMCs), taken before the second cycle of nivolumab. The sequence is built from TRBV27 and TRBJ1-6; the best D guess is TRBD1, with 6 bases matching. The base sequence is TGTGCCAGCAGCAGAGGTTTGTCCGGGGGCTTAAGTTCACCCCTCCACTTT. It codes for CASSRGLSGGLSSPLHF.